The 11 T cell receptor beta chains reported below all come from one sample, sequenced in a study of CXCR3-negative and CXCR3-positive naive CD8 T cells (dated 2019 in TCRdb). No antigen is known for these receptors. Instrument used: NextSeq 550. The Human TCR Profiling Kit (MiLaboratory) was used to prepare UMI-labeled 5' RACE TRB cDNA libraries. Following reprocessing of the reads by TCRdb, the data hold one row per CDR3 protein sequence and no DNA is available. This sample's records show over 95,000 distinct CDR3 sequences. The ten most abundant clones make up around 0.35% of the sample. Here is what the overall study found, with its caveats: Compared with CXCR3-negative naive cells, CXCR3-positive naive cells had TRB CDR3s with higher hydrophobicity (lower Kidera factor 4), lower energy, and higher strength and volume indices.

The sample was naive CXCR3+ CD8+ T cells from blood. The cell subset or site label here, explained by the study, means: CD45RO-CCR7+CD27+CD95- naive CD8+ T cells expressing CXCR3 (TNR3+). All receptors derive from a human donor in good health. Some clones in this sample may be carry-over from other donors' samples.

The rearrangement joins TRBV2 to TRBJ2-3. CDR1 is SNHLY and CDR2 is FYNNEI in the germline V gene. This CDR3 has 12 amino acids. The CDR3 sequence is CASSGRDDTQYF.

The chain uses TRBV6-5 and TRBJ2-7; TCRdb gives TRBD1 as the D gene, but with no DNA this cannot be confirmed. This CDR3 is built from 14 residues. Germline-derived CDR1 and CDR2 are MNHEY and SVGAGI. CDR3 in amino acids: CASSPTGTSYEQYF.

The genes are TRBV6-2 or TRBV6-3 and TRBJ2-7. There are 12 residues in the CDR3. In germline, CDR1 is MNHEY, CDR2 SVGEGT. CDR3 in amino acids: CASSYRGYEQYF.

The chain is built from TRBV4-1 and TRBJ2-5; TCRdb gives TRBD1 as the D gene, but with no DNA this cannot be confirmed. Germline CDR1 is MGHRA and CDR2 is YSYEKL. The CDR3 sequence is 15 residues long. The CDR3: CASSHVWQGEETQYF.

This rearrangement joins TRBV11-2 to TRBJ2-7; TCRdb designates TRBD2, a call that cannot be tested without DNA. The CDR3 has 17 amino acids. Germline CDR1 reads SGHAT; CDR2 reads FQNNGV. The CDR3 protein is CASSLSDYGTETYEQYF.

The J gene is TRBJ1-1, the V gene TRBV11-2; TCRdb's D call, TRBD1, is unchecked because there is no DNA. CDR1 is SGHAT and CDR2 is FQNNGV in the germline V gene. This CDR3 region has 18 residues. CDR3 amino acids: CASSALEPLWTGNTEAFF. The entire variable domain, with the rest obtained from reference TRBV11-2 and TRBJ1-1, is as follows: EAGVAQSPRYKIIEKRQSVAFWCNPISGHATLYWYQQILGQGPKLLIQFQNNGVVDDSQLPKDRFSAERLKGVDSTLKIQPAKLEDSAVYLCASSALEPLWTGNTEAFFGQGTRLTVV.

The CDR3 sequence: CASSLRLAVYNEQFF. V and J are TRBV19 and TRBJ2-1; TCRdb indicates TRBD2, and absent DNA this call remains unverified. This CDR3 is built from 15 residues. Looked up from germline, CDR1 is LNHDA and CDR2 is SQIVND (reference sequence).

V and J are TRBV7-8 and TRBJ2-1. Per the germline V gene, CDR1 is SGHVS and CDR2 is FQNEAQ. CDR3 length: 15 amino acids. The CDR3 reads CASSLKAADYNEQFF.

The CDR3 protein is CASSLERAVGYTF. The chain couples TRBV7-2 to TRBJ1-2. The germline gives CDR1 SGHTA, CDR2 FQGNSA. The length of the CDR3 is 13 residues.

The chain carries TRBV4-1 and TRBJ2-7; TCRdb picks TRBD1, but there is no DNA to check that call. The CDR3 totals 13 residues. Germline CDR1 and CDR2: MGHRA and YSYEKL. CDR3 sequence reads: CASSPRTLSEQYF.

The chain links TRBV29-1 to TRBJ2-7. Germline V lookup: CDR1 SQVTM, CDR2 ANQGSEA. This CDR3 has 13 residues. This chain's CDR3 is CSVEPWGSYEQYF.